The present T cell receptor beta chain was sequenced within a study of molecular identifiers for immune sequencing clone quantification. The junction had 12 bases not matched to a gene; V was cut back by 2 bases and J by 7 bases. Germline values: CDR1 SGHTA, CDR2 FQGNSA. The CDR3 covers 17 residues. In the case of this clonotype: Since a much larger clone is just one base distant, this may be a read error.

One entry per CDR3 protein, called by TCRdb with MiXCR from the PCR reads. The table shows about 640,000 distinct CDR3 sequences, with just under 20% occurring only once. The receptor was isolated from a human donor in good health. Some libraries in this study had Jurkat cell RNA spiked in. V usage is TRBV7-2 and J usage is TRBJ2-3; 10 nucleotides align to TRBD1. The sample comprised naive CD8+ T cells from blood, with Jurkat cell RNA spiked in. Subset described: FACS-sorted CD8+CD4-CCR7+CD45RA+ naive T cells. The CDR3 DNA reads as TGTGCCAGCAGCTTACCCAGGTCTGGACAGGGGGGACATACGCAGTATTTT. Residues: CASSLPRSGQGGHTQYF.